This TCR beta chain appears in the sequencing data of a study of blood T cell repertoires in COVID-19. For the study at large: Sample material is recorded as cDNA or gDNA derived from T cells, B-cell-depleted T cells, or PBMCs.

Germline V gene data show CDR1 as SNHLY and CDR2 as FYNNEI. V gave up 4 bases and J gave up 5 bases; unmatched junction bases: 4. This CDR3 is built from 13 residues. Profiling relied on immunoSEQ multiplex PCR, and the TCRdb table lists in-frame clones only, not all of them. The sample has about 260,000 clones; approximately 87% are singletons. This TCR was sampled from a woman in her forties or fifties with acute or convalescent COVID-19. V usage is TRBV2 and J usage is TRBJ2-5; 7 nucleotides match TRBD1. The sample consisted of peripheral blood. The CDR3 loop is CASSVGGGETQYF. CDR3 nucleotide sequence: TGTGCCAGCAGTGTAGGGGGCGGCGAGACCCAGTACTTC.